This TCR beta chain was obtained from a study of OX40 agonist ivuxolimab in advanced cancers. Study information: Recorded diagnoses for dose-escalation patients were hepatocellular carcinoma, melanoma, renal cell or head and neck cancer. A partial response was reached by three patients: one with hepatocellular carcinoma and two with cutaneous melanoma.

Study-level findings and limits: At 0.1 to 3.0 mg/kg and by week 6, clonal expansion occurred in CD4+ and CD8+ blood T cells.

The V segment lost 5 bases and the J segment 4 bases; nucleotides outside the gene matches: 5. This CDR3 is built from 14 residues. Looked up from germline, CDR1 is MNHEY and CDR2 is SVGAGI. As concerns this clone: The antigen remains unidentified.

Sampling of blood occurred at baseline, cycle 4 day 1, and cycle 7 day 1. The method was immunoSEQ multiplex PCR; TCRdb's version includes in-frame clones alone and lacks a portion of them. The repertoire holds more than 20,000 clones, around 85% seen once, with about 25% in the top ten. This specimen was CD4+ or CD8+ T cells sorted from blood, taken in a trial of the OX40 agonist ivuxolimab. The sequence was collected from an adult with an advanced solid tumor such as melanoma, head and neck, liver or kidney cancer. The J gene is TRBJ1-1, the V gene TRBV6-5, with 9 bases aligning to TRBD1. The CDR3 DNA is TGTGCCAGCAGTCAGGGACAGGGAAGCACTGAAGCTTTCTTT. Amino acid sequence: CASSQGQGSTEAFF.